The TCR beta chain under discussion was sequenced for a study of beta chain features in type 1 diabetes (dated by TCRdb to between 2017 and 2018). Notes on the research overall: Mean age, gender distribution, total cell number and subset yield did not differ between patients and healthy donors. A total of 85 million to 140 million sorted cells were examined across all samples, and a strong correlation was observed between cell number per subset and RNA yield. The study compared TCRB repertoires of sorted circulating CD4+ T cell subsets between recently diagnosed type 1 diabetes patients and matched healthy donors. Naive and central memory subsets were obtained from all 30 or so donors, but regulatory and stem cell-like memory subsets were isolated from only 8 patients and 8 healthy donors. Beyond this particular receptor, the publication reports: Type 1 diabetes patients showed a moderate but significant shortening of TCRB CDR3 length in all four CD4+ subsets. PCR might favor shorter templates, but patient and control samples were amplified and corrected together, so any skew would affect both groups equally. Naive, central memory and regulatory TCRB repertoires appeared more similar among patients than among healthy donors. Because cDNA rather than genomic DNA was sequenced, highly expressing activated cells could have been over-represented, although no difference in activation and CD3 levels was found between groups. Because small numbers of individuals were included in the HLA sub-analyses, any influence of HLA type on TCRB rearrangement was left unresolved. At VDJ recombination sites, patients with type 1 diabetes made fewer insertions and deleted more nucleotides, a pattern implying thymic rearrangement abnormalities.

From each donor, a single peripheral blood sample of approximately 110 mL on average was drawn into heparinised tubes. Using a panel that included CD45RO, CCR7, CD25, CD127, CD95 and CD27, naive, central memory, regulatory and stem cell-like memory CD4+ T cells were sorted on a BD FACSAria II. A purity above 95% was achieved for all sorted populations. PBMCs were isolated right away by Lymphoprep density gradient centrifugation and were stained directly, without culture. Samples were stained and sorted in pairs, with one healthy donor and one patient per experiment, so that batch effects were minimized. On this clone itself: Its antigen is not yet known. No base quality values were provided; no much bigger clone lies one nucleotide off.

Measured from the cysteine to the phenylalanine, the CDR3 is 14 residues long. Only the CDR3 region is kept as DNA, spanning 42 bases read in frame from base 1. The V end gives up 4 bases and the J end 3 bases, leaving 4 bases in the junction not matched to a gene. CDR1 and CDR2, looked up from the germline V gene, are SQVTM and ANQGSEA. The High Capacity cDNA Reverse Transcription Kit was used to reverse transcribe all of the isolated RNA, meaning that expressed TCRB transcripts were what got sequenced. For stem cell-like memory T cell samples, survey-depth immunoSEQ sequencing was used, averaging about 930,000 total reads per sample. After sorted cells were lysed in RLT buffer, RNA was extracted with DNase-treated RNeasy Micro or Mini kits, with the choice depending on cell number. Each cell subset was processed on its own to prevent cross-contamination, while patient and healthy donor samples were processed together. Using the immunoSEQ multiplex PCR, TCRB sequences were amplified from cDNA into 87-bp fragments spanning the CDR3 region. Sequencing of the amplicons was performed on the Illumina HiSeq platform. As for the original processing: PCR bias was computationally corrected using synthetic template baselines, reads within Hamming distance 2 were collapsed, and singletons that could not be merged were discarded. Reads were aligned against IMGT to assign V, D and J genes, CDR3 length and insertions or deletions at six rearrangement sites. Clonotype counts were normalized to sorted cell number within each subset before computing true diversity and Gini coefficients with the tcR R package. The overlap coefficient, calculated on TCRB nucleotide sequences, was used to measure repertoire sharing. TCRdb carries this immuneACCESS record with in-frame sequences only. Its versions omit some clonotypes, under half of them owing to an unresolved V gene in the studies checked, with the rest unexplained. The V and J calls and the clone size are those of that table, but D and trimming were determined from the DNA. The sample table shows about 53,000 clones, and 55% to 75% are seen once. The ten largest make up 0.25% to 0.35% of the sample.

Sequences were obtained from stem cell memory CD4+ T cells from blood. The cell subset or site label, as the study defines it: stem cell-like memory CD4+ T cells. The receptor was isolated from a woman in her 30s with type 1 diabetes. The sequence links TRBV29-1 to TRBJ1-2; TRBD1 lines up with 11 middle nucleotides. Here is the DNA: TGCAGCGTTGTCGGGGACAGGGGGGACTATGGCTACACCTTC. It encodes CSVVGDRGDYGYTF.